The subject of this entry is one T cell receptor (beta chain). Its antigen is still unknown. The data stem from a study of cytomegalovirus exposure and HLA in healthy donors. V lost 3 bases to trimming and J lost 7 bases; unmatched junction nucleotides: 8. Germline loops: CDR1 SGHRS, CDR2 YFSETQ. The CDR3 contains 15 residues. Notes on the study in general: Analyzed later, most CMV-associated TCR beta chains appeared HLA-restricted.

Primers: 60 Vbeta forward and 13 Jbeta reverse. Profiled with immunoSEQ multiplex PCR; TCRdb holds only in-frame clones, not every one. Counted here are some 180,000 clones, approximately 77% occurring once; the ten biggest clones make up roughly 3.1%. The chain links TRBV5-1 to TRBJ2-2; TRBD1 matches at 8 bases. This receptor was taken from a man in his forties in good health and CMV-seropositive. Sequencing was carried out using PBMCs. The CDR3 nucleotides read TGCGCCAGCAGCTACGGGACAGGAAAGATCGGGGAGCTGTTTTTT. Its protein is CASSYGTGKIGELFF.